What follows describes a single T cell receptor beta chain. Its matching antigen is unknown. These data originate in a study of OX40 agonist ivuxolimab in advanced cancers. Study-wide results and limits: Some nonresponders additionally presented with little normalized T-cell clonal expansion. Which antigen the expanded peripheral T cells recognized is unknown.

The data were produced by immunoSEQ multiplex PCR, yet TCRdb's version contains in-frame clones alone and is incomplete. Counted here are 70,000 to 100,000 clones, 80% to 90% occurring once; the ten biggest clones make up 0.95% to 1.2%. The cohort excluded patients with autoimmune disease history or systemic immunosuppression. J was trimmed by 7 bases and V by 4 bases; bases with no gene match: 4. Germline CDR1 and CDR2: LGHNA and YNFKEQ. The CDR3 runs to 14 residues. The starting material was CD4+ or CD8+ T cells sorted from blood, obtained in a trial of the OX40 agonist ivuxolimab. The genes are TRBV4-2 and TRBJ1-4; 9 bases fit TRBD1. This TCR was sampled from an adult with an advanced solid tumor such as melanoma, head and neck, liver or kidney cancer. CDR3 residues: CASSRGQGTEKLFF. For the CDR3, the DNA is TGTGCCAGCAGCCGGGGACAGGGAACTGAAAAACTGTTTTTT.